The 14 T cell receptor beta chains reported below all come from one sample, sequenced in a study of neurological immune-mediated disorders. TCRdb processed the 5' RACE reads anew with MiXCR; each CDR3 protein has one entry. The sample contains tens of thousands of distinct CDR3 sequences, roughly 15% of which appear only once. The material sequenced was PBMCs. The receptors come from a woman aged 45-60 years with HTLV-1-associated myelopathy (HAM/TSP).

Many counts were recorded for this clonotype. This rearrangement joins TRBV20-1 to TRBJ2-1, with no clear D. The V gene's germline CDR1 is DFQATT and CDR2 SNEGSKA (reference sequence). The CDR3 sequence is 13 residues long. V gave up 3 bases and J gave up 8 bases, with 14 bases separating them. The CDR3 spells CSASRPSSYEQFF. The CDR3 DNA follows: TGCAGTGCTAGTCGGCCAAGCTCCTATGAGCAGTTCTTC.

The chain links TRBV21-1 to TRBJ2-6; TRBD1 reflects the table's D call only, with no check against the DNA. TRBV21-1 is marked as a pseudogene. The CDR3 covers 18 residues. CDR3 in amino acids: CASSKTGGTLSGANILTF. The CDR3 coding sequence is TGTGCCAGCAGCAAAACAGGGGGTACCCTCTCTGGTGCCAACATCCTGACTTTC.

This clonotype was observed many times. The gene calls are TRBV20-1 and TRBJ1-5; weak D call: TRBD1 (5 bases). CDR1 is DFQATT, CDR2 SNEGSKA, per germline (reference sequence). CDR3 length: 14 residues. Trimming took off 2 bases at V and 6 bases at J, with 14 bases between the two ends. This CDR3 is CSARRGRESQPQHF. The CDR3 DNA reads as TGCAGTGCTAGACGGGGCAGGGAAAGTCAGCCCCAGCATTTT.

This clonotype showed up many times. This chain uses TRBV6-1 with TRBJ1-1; D remains ambiguous. V lost 0 bases and J lost 1, with 12 bases in between. Germline V gene sequence: CDR1 MNHNS, CDR2 SASEGT. The length of the CDR3 is 16 residues. The CDR3 here is CASSEARVVRNTEAFF. Written as DNA, the CDR3 is TGTGCCAGCAGTGAAGCACGGGTTGTACGGAACACTGAAGCTTTCTTT.

In this sample, this clonotype turned up many times. V and J are TRBV5-1 and TRBJ2-1, with 7 positions matching TRBD1. With V trimmed by 7 bases and J by 2 bases, 6 bases remained unmatched. The CDR3 is 14 amino acids. The germline V gene has CDR1 SGHRS and CDR2 YFSETQ. DNA of the CDR3: TGCGCCAGCTTACGGGACAGTACCTACAATGAGCAGTTCTTC. Its protein product is CASLRDSTYNEQFF.

This clonotype has a count of ten or more. This chain joins TRBV5-6 and TRBJ2-3; D uncertain. This CDR3 is 13 amino acids long. The germline V gene has CDR1 SGHDT and CDR2 YYEEEE. Trimming left V 0 bases short and J 3 bases short, with 5 bases between. CDR3 DNA sequence: TGTGCCAGCAGCTTGGGAAATACAGATACGCAGTATTTT. Residues: CASSLGNTDTQYF.

This clonotype has a count of ten or more. The rearrangement joins TRBV5-1 to TRBJ1-1; maybe TRBD1 (5 bases). This CDR3 spans 15 amino acids. Looked up from germline, CDR1 is SGHRS and CDR2 is YFSETQ. V lost 4 bases and J 10 bases, leaving 23 bases between the germline ends. The CDR3, as DNA: TGCGCCAGCAGCGATTCAGGGCGGAACGTCGGGGGAGCTTTCTTT. It codes for CASSDSGRNVGGAFF.

Many counts were recorded for this clonotype. V is TRBV29-1 and J is TRBJ2-4; the D is unclear. CDR1 and CDR2 (germline): SQVTM, ANQGSEA. V gave up 6 bases and J gave up 1 base, with 16 bases separating them. The CDR3 runs 15 residues. In DNA form, the CDR3 reads TGCAGCGTCGCTGGCCTACCCGGGGCCAAAAACATTCAGTACTTC. This translates into CSVAGLPGAKNIQYF.

This clonotype was counted many times. The rearrangement links TRBV7-2 to TRBJ2-7, with 9 bases that match TRBD2. The J segment lost 7 bases and the V segment lost 4 bases, leaving 11 bases of the junction unmatched. CDR3 length equals 15 residues. Germline CDR1 SGHTA, CDR2 FQGNSA. CDR3 region: CASSYSGGAPVEQYF. The CDR3 bases are TGTGCCAGCAGCTATAGCGGGGGCGCCCCTGTGGAGCAGTACTTC.

This clonotype was found many times. The CDR3 is CASSEGTYTGELFF. The CDR3 bases are TGTGCCAGCAGTGAGGGGACTTACACCGGGGAGCTGTTTTTT. This chain uses TRBV25-1 with TRBJ2-2; maybe TRBD2 (6 bases). With 3 bases removed from V and 3 bases from J, the gap between germline ends came to 8 bases. The germline CDR1 and CDR2 sequences are MGHDK and SYGVNS. The CDR3 contains 14 residues. Based on the CDR3 plus reference TRBV25-1 and TRBJ2-2, the full variable domain is EADIYQTPRYLVIGTGKKITLECSQTMGHDKMYWYQQDPGMELHLIHYSYGVNSTEKGDLSSESTVSRIRTEHFPLTLESARPSHTSQYLCASSEGTYTGELFFGEGSRLTVL.

This clonotype has only one observation. V and J are TRBV19 and TRBJ2-2; the D is unclear. CDR1 and CDR2 from the germline V gene are LNHDA and SQIVND (reference sequence). V lost 3 bases and J lost 5, with 7 bases in between. This CDR3 comprises 13 residues. The CDR3 coding sequence is TGTGCCAGTAGTATTTCCCAGACCGGGGAGCTGTTTTTT. It is translated as CASSISQTGELFF.

This clonotype was recorded at least ten times. J is TRBJ1-1 and V is TRBV6-4, with TRBD1 matching 10 bases. After removal of 3 bases from V and 5 bases from J, the junction contained 3 bases not matched to a gene. Germline V gene data show CDR1 as MRHNA and CDR2 as SNTAGT. This CDR3 spans 14 amino acids. This chain's CDR3 is CASSEGQGRTEAFF. The DNA for the CDR3 is TGTGCCAGCAGTGAGGGACAGGGGAGGACTGAAGCTTTCTTT.

At least ten counts were recorded for this clonotype. The chain combines TRBV10-3 with TRBJ1-2; TRBD1 matches at 7 bases. Per germline, CDR1 ENHRY and CDR2 SYGVKD. Trimming took 7 bases from V and 0 from J; bases not matched to a gene: 5. CDR3 size: 14 residues. For the CDR3, the DNA is TGTGCCATCACTACAGGGGTTCCTAACTATGGCTACACCTTC. Translated: CAITTGVPNYGYTF.

This clonotype came up many times. At one end, the junction sequence differs from germline, possibly due to a read error. The V gene is TRBV29-1, the J gene TRBJ2-3; TRBD2 agrees at 8 bases. The CDR3 totals 14 residues. Germline assignment: CDR1 SQVTM and CDR2 ANQGSEA. CDR3 sequence: CSFDPAGATDTQYF. In DNA, the CDR3 is TGCAGCTTTGACCCAGCGGGGGCTACAGATACGCAGTATTTT.